Below, one T cell receptor (beta chain) is given with its context. This entry belongs to a study of T cell changes during pregnancy in multiple sclerosis. The CDR3 contains 17 residues. With 0 bases clipped from V and 0 bases from J, the junction kept 4 bases outside the gene matches. Germline CDR1 SGHAT, CDR2 FQNNGV. Assay: immunoSEQ multiplex PCR; the TCRdb copy retains only in-frame clones and omits some. The sample holds about 93,000 clones; around 92% are singletons and the top ten take about 2%. The source of this sequence is a female donor with multiple sclerosis, enrolled in a pregnancy study. The chain carries TRBV11-2 and TRBJ1-3; the match to TRBD1 covers 8 bases. The material was peripheral blood, obtained after pregnancy. This CDR3 is CASSLDTGGYSGNTIYF. CDR3 DNA: TGTGCCAGCAGCTTAGACACAGGGGGATACTCTGGAAACACCATATATTTT.